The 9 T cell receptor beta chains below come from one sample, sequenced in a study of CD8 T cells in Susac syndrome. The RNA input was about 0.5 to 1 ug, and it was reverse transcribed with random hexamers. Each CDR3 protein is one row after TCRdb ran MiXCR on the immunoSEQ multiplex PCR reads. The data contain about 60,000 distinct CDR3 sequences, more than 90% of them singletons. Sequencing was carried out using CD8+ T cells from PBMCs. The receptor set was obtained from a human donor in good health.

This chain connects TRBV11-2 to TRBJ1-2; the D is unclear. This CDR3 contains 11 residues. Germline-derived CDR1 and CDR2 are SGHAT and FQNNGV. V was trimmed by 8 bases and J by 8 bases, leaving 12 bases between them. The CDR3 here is CASPHRRGYTF. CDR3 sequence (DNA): TGTGCCAGCCCACACCGCAGGGGCTACACCTTC.

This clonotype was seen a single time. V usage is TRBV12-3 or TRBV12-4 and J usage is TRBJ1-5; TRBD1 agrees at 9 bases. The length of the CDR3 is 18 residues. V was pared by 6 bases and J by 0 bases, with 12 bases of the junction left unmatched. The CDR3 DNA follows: TGTGCCAGCAGAATCGAGGGACAGGGAAGATTTAGCAATCAGCCCCAGCATTTT. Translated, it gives CASRIEGQGRFSNQPQHF.

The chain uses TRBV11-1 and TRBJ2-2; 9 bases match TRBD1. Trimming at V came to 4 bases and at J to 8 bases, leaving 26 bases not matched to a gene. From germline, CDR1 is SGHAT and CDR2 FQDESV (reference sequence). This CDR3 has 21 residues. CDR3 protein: CASSSLRPITGTGTTVGELFF. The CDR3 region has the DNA TGTGCCAGCAGCTCCCTTCGGCCTATAACGGGGACAGGGACTACAGTAGGGGAGCTGTTTTTT.

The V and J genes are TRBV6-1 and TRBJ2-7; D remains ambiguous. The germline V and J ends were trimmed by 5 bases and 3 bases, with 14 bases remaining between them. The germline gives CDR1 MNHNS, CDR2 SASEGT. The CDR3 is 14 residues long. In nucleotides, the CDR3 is TGTGCCAGCAGTTATCAGACAAGAAACTACGAGCAGTACTTC. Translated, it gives CASSYQTRNYEQYF.

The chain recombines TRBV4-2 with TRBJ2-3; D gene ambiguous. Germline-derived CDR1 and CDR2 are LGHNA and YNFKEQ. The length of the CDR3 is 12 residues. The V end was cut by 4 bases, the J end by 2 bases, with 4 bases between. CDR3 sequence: CASSRNTDTQYF. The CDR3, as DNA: TGTGCCAGCAGCCGCAACACAGATACGCAGTATTTT.

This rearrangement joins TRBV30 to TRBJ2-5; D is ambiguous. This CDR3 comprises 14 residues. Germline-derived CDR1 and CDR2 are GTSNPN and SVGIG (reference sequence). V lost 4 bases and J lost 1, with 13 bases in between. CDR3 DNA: TGTGCCTGGATCCCCCAAGAGTTCCAAGAGACCCAGTACTTC. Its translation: CAWIPQEFQETQYF.

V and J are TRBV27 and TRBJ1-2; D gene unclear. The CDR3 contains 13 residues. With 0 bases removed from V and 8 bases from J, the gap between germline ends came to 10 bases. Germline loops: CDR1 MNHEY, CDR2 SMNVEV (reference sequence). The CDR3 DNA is TGTGCCAGCAGTTTATCTTCAGGCGGCGGCTACACCTTC. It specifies CASSLSSGGGYTF.

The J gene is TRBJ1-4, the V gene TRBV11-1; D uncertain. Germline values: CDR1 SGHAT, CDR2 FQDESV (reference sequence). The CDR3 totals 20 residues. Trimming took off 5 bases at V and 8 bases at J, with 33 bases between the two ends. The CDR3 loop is CASSPTLNIARPTNIEKLFF. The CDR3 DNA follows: TGTGCCAGCAGCCCCACCCTTAACATTGCTCGCCCAACTAATATCGAAAAACTGTTTTTT. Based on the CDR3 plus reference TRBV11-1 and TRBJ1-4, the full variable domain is EAEVAQSPRYKITEKSQAVAFWCDPISGHATLYWYRQILGQGPELLVQFQDESVVDDSQLPKDRFSAERLKGVDSTLKIQPAELGDSAMYLCASSPTLNIARPTNIEKLFFGSGTQLSVL.

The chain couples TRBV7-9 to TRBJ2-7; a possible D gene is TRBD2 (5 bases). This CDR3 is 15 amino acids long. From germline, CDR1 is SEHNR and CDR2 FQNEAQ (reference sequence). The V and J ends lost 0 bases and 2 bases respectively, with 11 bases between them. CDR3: CASSLAEDGTYEQYF. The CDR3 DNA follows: TGTGCCAGCAGCTTAGCGGAGGACGGAACCTACGAGCAGTACTTC.